The T cell receptor beta chain described here comes from a study of STAT3 mutations in large granular lymphocyte leukemia (dated by TCRdb to about 2019). For the wider study: About half of the T-LGLL patients who underwent longitudinal sequencing carried canonical activating STAT3 mutations. Serial deep sequencing of TCRbeta CDR3 and STAT3 was performed in patients with T-cell large granular lymphocyte leukemia to reconstruct clonal hierarchy and dynamics. For each patient, sequencing was performed at an average of roughly 4 time points, with a range of 2 to 8 samplings. A couple of patients with natural killer LGL leukemia were also sequenced longitudinally as controls within the study. Roughly 19 representative T-LGLL cases were selected from an initial cohort of roughly 210 LGL patients for longitudinal TCRbeta and STAT3 sequencing. Over half of the T-LGLL patients were given one or more immunosuppressive therapy regimens, and 40% of the treated patients had a hematologic response.

Broad study findings and their caveats: Linking therapy response to changes in TCR clonal burden was complicated by variable intervals between samplings and by differing treatment regimens. Persisting codominant clonotypes in some patients meant a small but highly pathogenic clone may have been missed. Because no samples were available when a clone first appeared, clonal expansion had to be inferred from samplings taken at other points. Every T-LGLL patient showed at least one immunodominant TCRbeta clonotype, and about half showed multiple immunodominant subclonotypes. Several patients had a dominant TCR clone burden greater than the STAT3 mutant burden, which suggests that the STAT3 mutation arose secondarily within a clone that had already expanded. TCR clonotype switching after therapy was seen in about 30% of the 18 patients, with all newly emerging clones being STAT3 wild type.

On this clone: What antigen it recognizes has not been identified. Per-nucleotide qualities are absent, and no much larger clonotype sits a single base away.

TCRbeta libraries were sequenced on an Illumina MiSeq, averaging around 41,000 productive templates per sample. Using multiplex PCR amplification, the immunoSEQ assay generated the TCRbeta CDR3 libraries. For the original study's pipeline: Repertoire diversity was calculated as previously defined, with values near 0 taken to indicate extremely monoclonal samples. The source is immuneACCESS, and TCRdb retained only in-frame sequences with V and J called. Part of the clones is not carried over; for the studies checked, unresolved V genes explain less than half of this, and the remainder is unexplained. V and J calls and clone size are as listed in that table; D and trimming were resolved from the DNA. The sample table lists fewer than 9,500 clones, more than 85% of them with a count of one. The ten largest clones take up 60% to 70% of the sample. The germline V gene encodes CDR1 SGHNT and CDR2 YYREEE (reference sequence). The CDR3 runs 16 amino acids, cysteine and phenylalanine included. Only the CDR3 portion is preserved as DNA: 48 bases, with reading frame beginning at the first base. V trim: 4 bases; J trim: 3 bases; unmatched bases: 3.

The same DNA, extracted from blood mononuclear cells, served for both TCR sequencing and STAT3 sequencing. Specimen: peripheral blood mononuclear cells. The rearranged chain carries TRBV5-4 and TRBJ2-2; 13 bases in the junction line up with TRBD2. The source of this sequence is a man in his 60s with T-cell large granular lymphocyte leukemia. Some clones in this sample may be carry-over from other donors' samples. The age is the age at diagnosis. The sequence in DNA is TGTGCCAGCAGCCGAGGACTAGCGGGGGACACCGGGGAGCTGTTTTTT. The translation is CASSRGLAGDTGELFF.